Listed here is a single TCR beta chain. V shed 3 bases, J shed 3 bases, and the junction held 6 bases outside the gene matches. CDR1 and CDR2 from the germline V gene are LGHNA and YSLEER. This CDR3 comprises 15 residues. Subsets obtained from CD4+ cells comprised CD45RA+ naive and CD45RA-negative memory cells. The entry originates in a study of shared clonotypes between healthy human individuals. Study details: Per-donor plates numbered three CD4 naive, three CD4 memory, two CD8 naive and one CD8 memory.

Measured with immunoSEQ multiplex PCR; TCRdb has only the in-frame clones, and not every one. The sample contains millions of clones, approximately 95% of which appear only once. The genes are TRBV4-3 and TRBJ2-7; TRBD1 aligns across 9 bases. This sequence originates from a man younger than 30 in good health. Some clones in this sample may be carry-over from other donors' samples. The sequenced sample was naive CD4+ T cells from PBMCs. Subset defined: CD45RA+ positively selected. The CDR3 coding sequence is TGCGCCAGCAGCCAGTGGACAGGGGAGAACTACGAGCAGTACTTC. Encoded protein: CASSQWTGENYEQYF.